The 20 T cell receptor beta chains given below trace back to one sample, sequenced in a study of shared clonotypes between healthy human individuals. Method: immunoSEQ multiplex PCR; TCRdb's copy keeps in-frame clones and lacks some. The table includes around 2,000,000 clones, about 95% detected once. The naive CD8 population came from CD45RO-negative cells selected for CCR7, without terminally differentiated effector memory CD45RA+ cells. Source material: naive CD8+ T cells sorted from blood. These receptors were collected from a man between 18 and 35 years old in good health.

Concerning this clone itself: This sample also contains other DNA sequences that code for the same CDR3. This chain connects TRBV27 to TRBJ1-1, with 7 bases identical to TRBD1. Unmatched junction bases numbered 5, after V lost 6 bases and J lost 1 base. The length of the CDR3 is 14 residues. Germline-derived CDR1 and CDR2 are MNHEY and SMNVEV (reference sequence). The chain's CDR3 is CASSRTGANTEAFF. The DNA of the CDR3 is TGTGCCAGCAGCCGTACAGGGGCGAACACTGAAGCTTTCTTT.

The chain has TRBV11-3 and TRBJ2-7; 9 bases are shared with TRBD1. The V gene's germline CDR1 is SGHNT and CDR2 YENEEA. The CDR3 is 19 amino acids. V lost 0 bases to trimming and J lost 2 bases; unmatched junction nucleotides: 14. CDR3 protein: CASSLDYSPGQGTPYEQYF. Here the CDR3 DNA reads TGTGCCAGCAGCTTAGATTACTCGCCCGGACAGGGGACCCCCTACGAGCAGTACTTC.

This clone was found a few times. The rearrangement links TRBV4-1 to TRBJ1-6; TRBD1 might be the D (5 bases). Trimming removed 6 bases from V and 7 bases from J, with 13 bases in between. The CDR3 runs 14 residues. CDR1 is MGHRA and CDR2 is YSYEKL in the germline V gene. CDR3 sequence (DNA): TGCGCCAGCAGGTCGGGGCAGGGAAATTCACCCCTCCACTTT. Its protein is CASRSGQGNSPLHF.

CDR3 protein: CASSPQGTNIQYF. In DNA form, the CDR3 reads TGTGCCAGCAGCCCACAAGGGACTAACATTCAGTACTTC. The V and J genes are TRBV11-2 and TRBJ2-4, with D possibly being TRBD2 (6 bases). CDR1 and CDR2 (germline): SGHAT, FQNNGV. There are 13 residues in the CDR3. V lost 5 bases, J lost 7 bases, and 12 bases lay in between.

Comments on this clone: One end of the junction does not line up with germline, which may come from a read error. This sequence joins TRBV7-7 and TRBJ2-5; D is undetermined. Per the germline V gene, CDR1 is SSHAT and CDR2 is FNYEAQ (reference sequence). This CDR3 region has 13 residues. The CDR3 coding sequence is TGTGCTAGCAGCTTAGGGCCTCAAGAGACCCAGTACTTC. This translates into CASSLGPQETQYF.

This sequence joins TRBV6-5 and TRBJ1-1, with TRBD1 identical over 8 bases. V lost 8 bases and J lost 2; bases outside the gene matches: 4. CDR1 is MNHEY and CDR2 is SVGAGI in the germline V gene. This CDR3 contains 13 residues. CDR3 sequence: CASLTGENTEAFF. The CDR3 coding sequence is TGTGCCAGCCTGACAGGGGAAAACACTGAAGCTTTCTTT.

This chain connects TRBV6-5 to TRBJ2-1; possibly TRBD2 for D (5 bases). This CDR3 comprises 15 residues. The germline gives CDR1 MNHEY, CDR2 SVGAGI. Deletions cut 6 bases from V and 8 bases from J, with 20 bases between. The CDR3 DNA follows: TGTGCCAGCAGAGATTCCCCGGGATCGTCTTATGAGCAGTTCTTC. It is translated as CASRDSPGSSYEQFF.

The chain is built from TRBV28 and TRBJ1-2, with D unclear. V dropped 5 bases and J dropped 4 bases, with 17 bases sitting between them. The CDR3 runs 15 residues. The germline V gene encodes CDR1 MDHEN and CDR2 SYDVKM. CDR3 sequence reads: CASSVAGPSGYGYTF. CDR3 coding DNA: TGTGCCAGCAGTGTCGCCGGGCCCTCGGGCTATGGCTACACCTTC.

V and J are TRBV7-9 and TRBJ2-2; tentative D call: TRBD2 (6 bases). CDR1 is SEHNR and CDR2 is FQNEAQ in the germline V gene (reference sequence). The V gene lost 1 base and the J gene lost 7 bases, with 10 bases spanning the gap. The CDR3 is made up of 14 amino acids. The CDR3 sequence is CASSLVAGNGELFF. In nucleotides, the CDR3 is TGTGCCAGCAGCTTAGTCGCGGGGAACGGGGAGCTGTTTTTT.

The CDR3 nucleotides are TGTGCCAGCAGTTATTCGGATGTTAGCTCCTACGAGCAGTACTTC. It is translated as CASSYSDVSSYEQYF. V usage is TRBV6-6 and J usage is TRBJ2-7; D is uncertain. Germline-derived CDR1 and CDR2 are MNHNY and SVGAGI (reference sequence). The CDR3 sequence is 15 residues long. The germline V and J ends were trimmed by 3 bases and 0 bases, with 12 bases remaining between them.

In this sample, this clone turned up once. V usage is TRBV10-3 and J usage is TRBJ2-2, with D possibly TRBD2 on 5 matching bases. Trimming removed 11 bases from V and 5 bases from J, with 12 bases in between. Per the germline V gene, CDR1 is ENHRY and CDR2 is SYGVKD. The CDR3 sequence is 12 residues long. CDR3 nucleotide sequence: TGTGCCCTTCTCGGGGAGACCGGGGAGCTGTTTTTT. Protein: CALLGETGELFF.

The CDR3 region has the DNA TGTGCCAGCACCCTAAGCGGGAACACTGAAGCTTTCTTT. It is translated as CASTLSGNTEAFF. This chain connects TRBV14 to TRBJ1-1; D is unresolved. CDR1 and CDR2 (germline): SGHDN, FVKESK. The CDR3 runs to 13 residues. Trimming removed 7 bases from V and 1 base from J, with 10 bases in between.

CDR3 amino acids: CARSLGGYPNTEAFF. DNA for the CDR3: TGTGCCAGAAGCTTGGGTGGCTACCCGAACACTGAAGCTTTCTTT. This chain connects TRBV5-3 to TRBJ1-1; no definite D call. TRBV5-3 is assigned to the ORF class and has an uncertain function. Trimming left V 0 bases short and J 1 base short, with 10 bases between. The CDR3 runs to 15 residues.

The chain uses TRBV5-1 and TRBJ2-7, with 8 bases fitting TRBD2. The germline gives CDR1 SGHRS, CDR2 YFSETQ. The CDR3 sequence is 16 residues long. V lost 0 bases to trimming and J lost 2 bases; unmatched junction nucleotides: 7. CDR3 loop: CASSLAETSVPYEQYF. CDR3 in DNA: TGCGCCAGCAGCTTGGCGGAGACTAGCGTTCCCTACGAGCAGTACTTC.

In this sample, this clone turned up a few times. The chain has TRBV19 and TRBJ1-2; D uncertain. The CDR3 length is 14 residues. Trimming stripped 1 base from V and 2 bases from J, with 8 bases between. The germline gives CDR1 LNHDA, CDR2 SQIVND (reference sequence). The CDR3 region has the DNA TGTGCCAGTAGTATAGGCAGCACAAACTATGGCTACACCTTC. This gives the protein CASSIGSTNYGYTF.

V gene TRBV7-8 combines with J gene TRBJ2-7, with TRBD1 matching 8 bases. The V gene's germline CDR1 is SGHVS and CDR2 FQNEAQ. The CDR3 length is 15 residues. J lost 2 bases, V lost 3 bases, and 6 bases had no gene match. CDR3 bases: TGTGCCAGCAGCTTCAGGCAGGGGGCTACCTACGAGCAGTACTTC. It yields the protein CASSFRQGATYEQYF.

The chain links TRBV13 to TRBJ2-2; no definite D call. Deletions cut 3 bases from V and 0 bases from J, with 5 bases between. CDR1 PRHDT and CDR2 FYEKMQ come from the germline V gene (reference sequence). There are 14 residues in the CDR3. The CDR3 reads CASSFEPNTGELFF. The CDR3, as DNA: TGTGCCAGCAGCTTTGAACCGAACACCGGGGAGCTGTTTTTT.

V and J are TRBV27 and TRBJ2-2, with D perhaps being TRBD1 or TRBD2 (5 bases each). The V gene lost 0 bases and the J gene lost 6 bases, with 11 bases spanning the gap. CDR3 length: 15 amino acids. The V gene's germline CDR1 is MNHEY and CDR2 SMNVEV (reference sequence). The CDR3 DNA sequence: TGTGCCAGCAGTTTATCCTGGGGGTACTCCGGGGAGCTGTTTTTT. Its translation is CASSLSWGYSGELFF.

V gene TRBV5-1 combines with J gene TRBJ2-7, with 14 nucleotides matching TRBD2. V gave up 7 bases and J gave up 5 bases; unmatched junction bases: 2. From germline, CDR1 is SGHRS and CDR2 YFSETQ. CDR3 length: 13 residues. The chain's CDR3 is CASRTSGRNEQYF. CDR3 nucleotides: TGCGCCAGCCGGACTAGCGGGAGGAACGAGCAGTACTTC.

A note on this clone: Other DNA sequences in the sample encode the same CDR3. The chain carries TRBV9 and TRBJ2-3; 7 bases map to TRBD2. The trim removed 0 bases at V and 4 bases at J, leaving 2 bases unmatched. In germline, CDR1 is SGDLS, CDR2 YYNGEE. This CDR3 has 14 residues. Here the CDR3 DNA reads TGTGCCAGCAGCGTAGCTGGGGGGGCAGATACGCAGTATTTT. As protein: CASSVAGGADTQYF. Full variable domain (rest looked up from reference TRBV9 and TRBJ2-3): DSGVTQTPKHLITATGQRVTLRCSPRSGDLSVYWYQQSLDQGLQFLIQYYNGEERAKGNILERFSAQQFPDLHSELNLSSLELGDSALYFCASSVAGGADTQYFGPGTRLTVL.